Below, 14 T cell receptor beta chains from the same sample are listed, as sequenced in a study of PD-L1 blockade in urothelial cancer. The method was immunoSEQ multiplex PCR; TCRdb's version includes in-frame clones alone and lacks a portion of them. Counted here are roughly 40,000 clones, 75% to 95% occurring once; the ten biggest clones make up about 7.9%. The time point was: peripheral blood 6 weeks after treatment start. The sequencing here drew on PBMCs, taken around atezolizumab (anti-PD-L1) treatment. The receptors were gathered from a man aged 65 to 85 with urothelial cancer.

The chain couples TRBV7-2 to TRBJ2-1; weak D call: TRBD1 (6 bases). Germline V gene sequence: CDR1 SGHTA, CDR2 FQGNSA. The germline V and J ends were trimmed by 5 bases and 8 bases, with 10 bases remaining between them. CDR3 length: 12 amino acids. DNA for the CDR3: TGTGCCAGCAGCGAAACAGGGTATGAGCAGTTCTTC. This encodes CASSETGYEQFF. The full variable domain, its missing parts supplied by reference TRBV7-2 and TRBJ2-1, is GAGVSQSPSNKVTEKGKDVELRCDPISGHTALYWYRQSLGQGLEFLIYFQGNSAPDKSGLPSDRFSAERTGGSVSTLTIQRTQQEDSAVYLCASSETGYEQFFGPGTRLTVL.

V and J are TRBV6-4 and TRBJ2-3; TRBD2 agrees at 9 bases. Per germline, CDR1 MRHNA and CDR2 SNTAGT. V lost 3 bases to trimming and J lost 4 bases; unmatched junction nucleotides: 8. The CDR3 spans 16 residues. DNA of the CDR3: TGTGCCAGCAGTGATCGATCCGGGACTAGCCCAGATACGCAGTATTTT. Its protein is CASSDRSGTSPDTQYF.

This clone was seen only once. The chain uses TRBV5-4 and TRBJ2-1; D possibly corresponds to TRBD2 (5 bases). The CDR3 spans 13 residues. Germline values: CDR1 SGHNT, CDR2 YYREEE (reference sequence). The V gene lost 0 bases and the J gene lost 6 bases, with 7 bases spanning the gap. CDR3: CASSLGGANEQFF. The CDR3 region has the DNA TGTGCCAGCAGCTTGGGGGGAGCCAATGAGCAGTTCTTC.

This chain uses TRBV27 with TRBJ2-2, with TRBD2 identical over 8 bases. The CDR3 is 18 residues long. Germline CDR1 is MNHEY and CDR2 is SMNVEV (reference sequence). V shed 2 bases, J shed 7 bases, and the junction held 15 bases outside the gene matches. In DNA, the CDR3 is TGTGCCAGCAGTTTACGGAATATACCGGGACTAGGGGGCGGGGAGCTGTTTTTT. Its protein is CASSLRNIPGLGGGELFF.

The chain recombines TRBV9 with TRBJ2-7, with TRBD2 matching 7 bases. CDR3 length: 15 amino acids. V gave up 2 bases and J gave up 3 bases; unmatched junction bases: 8. Germline V lookup: CDR1 SGDLS, CDR2 YYNGEE. CDR3 sequence reads: CASSVSFLAVYEQYF. The CDR3 DNA follows: TGTGCCAGCAGCGTCTCTTTTCTAGCGGTCTACGAGCAGTACTTC.

A single count supports this clone. The chain employs TRBV5-1 and TRBJ2-3; 10 bases agree with TRBD2. Unmatched junction bases numbered 3, after V lost 0 bases and J lost 5 bases. In germline, CDR1 is SGHRS, CDR2 YFSETQ. There are 15 residues in the CDR3. The CDR3 spells CASSLGTSGKDTQYF. The CDR3 DNA sequence: TGCGCCAGCAGCTTGGGAACTAGCGGGAAAGATACGCAGTATTTT.

There are a few counts of this clone. This rearrangement joins TRBV7-2 to TRBJ2-1; the match to TRBD2 covers 11 bases. V shed 1 base, J shed 0 bases, and the junction held 5 bases outside the gene matches. The CDR3 has 18 residues. Germline loops: CDR1 SGHTA, CDR2 FQGNSA. Written as DNA, the CDR3 is TGTGCCAGCAGCTTAGTTGCTAGCGGGAGGATCTCCTACAATGAGCAGTTCTTC. It codes for CASSLVASGRISYNEQFF.

The rearrangement links TRBV28 to TRBJ2-3; TRBD1 is a possible D gene (6 bases). V was trimmed by 6 bases and J by 4 bases, leaving 11 bases between them. The germline V gene has CDR1 MDHEN and CDR2 SYDVKM. This CDR3 contains 13 residues. The CDR3 DNA is TGTGCCAGCAGCCGACAGGTCCCAGATACGCAGTATTTT. Translation: CASSRQVPDTQYF.

J is TRBJ2-1 and V is TRBV27; perhaps TRBD2 as D (5 bases). Germline CDR1 MNHEY, CDR2 SMNVEV (reference sequence). There are 18 residues in the CDR3. V lost 4 bases and J lost 0, with 19 bases in between. The CDR3 loop reads CASSSSTLAGSSYNEQFF. The CDR3 region has the DNA TGTGCCAGCAGTTCATCTACCCTAGCCGGAAGCTCCTACAATGAGCAGTTCTTC.

The chain links TRBV19 to TRBJ2-3, with TRBD2 matching over 9 bases. The germline V gene has CDR1 LNHDA and CDR2 SQIVND (reference sequence). Germline trimming cut 7 bases from V and 2 bases from J; bases unmatched to any gene: 10. This CDR3 is built from 16 residues. CDR3 in amino acids: CASMWQREDLTDTQYF. In DNA, the CDR3 is TGTGCCAGTATGTGGCAGCGGGAGGACCTCACAGATACGCAGTATTTT.

The genes are TRBV5-5 and TRBJ2-7, with D unclear. CDR1 is SGHKS and CDR2 is YYEKEE in the germline V gene (reference sequence). The CDR3 is 12 amino acids. Deletions cut 2 bases from V and 2 bases from J, with 5 bases between. The CDR3 bases are TGTGCCAGCAGCTTAATTACCTACGAGCAGTACTTC. It yields the protein CASSLITYEQYF.

The V gene is TRBV29-1, the J gene TRBJ2-3, with 9 bases fitting TRBD2. The germline gives CDR1 SQVTM, CDR2 ANQGSEA. Trimming at V came to 6 bases and at J to 4 bases, leaving 14 bases not matched to a gene. This CDR3 contains 16 residues. In DNA form, the CDR3 reads TGCAGCGTGGGAAAAGCCTCTAGCGGGGCCTCAGATACGCAGTATTTT. Protein product: CSVGKASSGASDTQYF.

The chain has TRBV7-9 and TRBJ2-1, with D possibly being TRBD2 (5 bases). The germline V gene has CDR1 SEHNR and CDR2 FQNEAQ (reference sequence). The germline V and J ends were trimmed by 3 bases and 5 bases, with 8 bases remaining between them. This CDR3 has 13 residues. The CDR3 DNA follows: TGTGCCAGCAGCTTTGAACTAGACAATGAGCAGTTCTTC. This sequence encodes CASSFELDNEQFF.

V and J are TRBV2 and TRBJ1-2; D call uncertain. This CDR3 region has 14 residues. The germline gives CDR1 SNHLY, CDR2 FYNNEI. V shed 6 bases and J shed 2 bases, with 13 bases lying between them. CDR3 coding DNA: TGTGCCAGCAGCGTCCAGACACCGAACTATGGCTACACCTTC. Protein sequence: CASSVQTPNYGYTF.